Below, 13 T cell receptor beta chains from the same sample are listed, as sequenced in a study of cytomegalovirus exposure and HLA in healthy donors. 60 Vbeta and 13 Jbeta primers were used in PCR. Only in-frame clones appear in the TCRdb table, and some are missing; sequencing was by immunoSEQ multiplex PCR. The sample lists about 150,000 clones, approximately 71% occurring once. The sequenced sample consisted of PBMCs. Receptors originate from a man aged 30 to 45 in good health and CMV-seropositive.

This clone was seen only a few times. The chain is built from TRBV30 and TRBJ1-5; 7 bases agree with TRBD1. J lost 2 bases, V lost 1 base, and 2 bases had no gene match. This CDR3 region has 14 residues. The germline gives CDR1 GTSNPN, CDR2 SVGIG (reference sequence). CDR3 sequence: CAWSAGTGNQPQHF. The CDR3 nucleotides read TGTGCCTGGAGTGCCGGGACAGGCAATCAGCCCCAGCATTTT.

This sequence joins TRBV10-3 and TRBJ2-2; TRBD1 aligns across 9 bases. Trimming at V came to 8 bases and at J to 5 bases, leaving 18 bases not matched to a gene. The CDR3 totals 18 residues. From germline, CDR1 is ENHRY and CDR2 SYGVKD. CDR3 DNA: TGTGCCATCGCCCGGGGACAGGGAGTTCGAGGACTTACCGGGGAGCTGTTTTTT. It translates to CAIARGQGVRGLTGELFF.

This clone came up a few times. Germline is not matched at one junction end, which may reflect a read error. V usage is TRBV27 and J usage is TRBJ2-7; D not resolved. CDR1 is MNHEY, CDR2 SMNVEV, per germline (reference sequence). The CDR3 is 11 residues long. The CDR3 region is CASRTTYGQYF. The DNA for the CDR3 is TGTGCCAGCAGAACTACCTACGGGCAGTACTTC.

V gene TRBV28 combines with J gene TRBJ1-2; the D is unclear. Germline assignment: CDR1 MDHEN and CDR2 SYDVKM. The CDR3 totals 13 residues. Trimming removed 5 bases at V and 5 bases at J, with 12 bases between. The CDR3 loop reads CASSMEVPYGYTF. The CDR3 DNA sequence: TGTGCCAGCAGTATGGAGGTCCCGTATGGCTACACCTTC.

V usage is TRBV6-5 and J usage is TRBJ2-3; 7 nucleotides match TRBD2. V shed 6 bases, J shed 3 bases, and the junction held 9 bases outside the gene matches. Germline CDR1 reads MNHEY; CDR2 reads SVGAGI. This CDR3 is 15 amino acids long. For the CDR3, the DNA is TGTGCCAGCAGCCAGACTCTAGCGGTTACAGATACGCAGTATTTT. As protein: CASSQTLAVTDTQYF.

A few counts support this clone. The chain employs TRBV19 and TRBJ2-7; 12 nucleotides line up with TRBD2. The CDR3 consists of 14 residues. Germline values: CDR1 LNHDA, CDR2 SQIVND (reference sequence). V trimming: 9 bases; J trimming: 3 bases; junction bases outside the gene matches: 6. In DNA form, the CDR3 reads TGTGCCAGGCCGACTAGCGGGAGTGTCTACGAGCAGTACTTC. Translated, it gives CARPTSGSVYEQYF. The whole variable domain, remainder taken from reference TRBV19 and TRBJ2-7, is DGGITQSPKYLFRKEGQNVTLSCEQNLNHDAMYWYRQDPGQGLRLIYYSQIVNDFQKGDIAEGYSVSREKKESFPLTVTSAQKNPTAFYLCARPTSGSVYEQYFGPGTRLTVT.

This clone was seen more than once but under ten times. The V and J genes are TRBV6-5 and TRBJ1-1; 9 bases map to TRBD1. Germline assignment: CDR1 MNHEY and CDR2 SVGAGI. This CDR3 is built from 14 residues. V trimming: 8 bases; J trimming: 5 bases; junction bases outside the gene matches: 9. CDR3 region: CASSRDRVQTEAFF. The CDR3 region has the DNA TGTGCCAGCTCCCGGGACAGGGTGCAGACTGAAGCTTTCTTT.

The chain recombines TRBV5-8 with TRBJ2-2; D not certain. The V gene lost 0 bases and the J gene lost 6 bases, with 6 bases spanning the gap. The CDR3 has 13 residues. CDR1 is SGHTS, CDR2 YDEGEE, per germline. The DNA of the CDR3 is TGTGCCAGCAGCTTGGGGGCAGCCGGGGAGCTGTTTTTT. The encoded protein is CASSLGAAGELFF. The full variable domain, in which reference TRBV5-8 and TRBJ2-2 provide the parts outside the CDR3, is EAGVTQSPTHLIKTRGQQATLRCSPISGHTSVYWYQQALGLGLQFLLWYDEGEERNRGNFPPRFSGRQFPNYSSELNVNALELEDSALYLCASSLGAAGELFFGEGSRLTVL.

The V gene is TRBV12-5, the J gene TRBJ2-7; the match to TRBD1 covers 7 bases. Germline V gives CDR1 LGHNT, CDR2 FRNRAP. This CDR3 contains 13 residues. The V segment lost 6 bases and the J segment 3 bases; nucleotides outside the gene matches: 5. The CDR3 DNA sequence: TGTGCTAGTGGCTCGACAGGGTTCTACGAGCAGTACTTC. Translated: CASGSTGFYEQYF.

The chain uses TRBV5-6 and TRBJ1-2; D is unclear. The CDR3 consists of 15 residues. Germline-derived CDR1 and CDR2 are SGHDT and YYEEEE. V dropped 0 bases and J dropped 2 bases, with 11 bases sitting between them. For the CDR3, the DNA is TGTGCCAGCAGCTTGGTGTCATTGGGCAACTATGGCTACACCTTC. Its translation: CASSLVSLGNYGYTF.

This clone was detected only a few times. The chain links TRBV7-8 to TRBJ2-3; D unresolved. The germline V gene encodes CDR1 SGHVS and CDR2 FQNEAQ. V was cut by 1 base and J by 6 bases, with 5 bases left in between. The CDR3 sequence is 12 residues long. For the CDR3, the DNA is TGTGCCAGCAGCTTAGGAGTCGATACGCAGTATTTT. Translating gives CASSLGVDTQYF.

The rearrangement uses TRBV7-2 and TRBJ2-2; TRBD1 is a possible D gene (6 bases). The CDR3 sequence is 15 residues long. The V and J ends lost 6 bases and 1 base respectively, with 12 bases between them. The V gene's germline CDR1 is SGHTA and CDR2 FQGNSA. The CDR3 protein is CASRLQGMNTGELFF. Here the CDR3 DNA reads TGTGCCAGCAGGCTACAGGGAATGAACACCGGGGAGCTGTTTTTT.

This clone was seen only once. The chain links TRBV15 to TRBJ2-3; TRBD1 aligns across 9 bases. The V gene's germline CDR1 is LNHNV and CDR2 YYDKDF (reference sequence). The CDR3 is made up of 15 amino acids. The V segment lost 8 bases and the J segment 5 bases; nucleotides outside the gene matches: 11. CDR3 protein: CATHFSGTGIDTQYF. In nucleotides, the CDR3 is TGTGCCACCCACTTTTCCGGGACAGGGATAGATACGCAGTATTTT. The whole variable domain, remainder taken from reference TRBV15 and TRBJ2-3, is DAMVIQNPRYQVTQFGKPVTLSCSQTLNHNVMYWYQQKSSQAPKLLFHYYDKDFNNEADTPDNFQSRRPNTSFCFLDIRSPGLGDTAMYLCATHFSGTGIDTQYFGPGTRLTVL.